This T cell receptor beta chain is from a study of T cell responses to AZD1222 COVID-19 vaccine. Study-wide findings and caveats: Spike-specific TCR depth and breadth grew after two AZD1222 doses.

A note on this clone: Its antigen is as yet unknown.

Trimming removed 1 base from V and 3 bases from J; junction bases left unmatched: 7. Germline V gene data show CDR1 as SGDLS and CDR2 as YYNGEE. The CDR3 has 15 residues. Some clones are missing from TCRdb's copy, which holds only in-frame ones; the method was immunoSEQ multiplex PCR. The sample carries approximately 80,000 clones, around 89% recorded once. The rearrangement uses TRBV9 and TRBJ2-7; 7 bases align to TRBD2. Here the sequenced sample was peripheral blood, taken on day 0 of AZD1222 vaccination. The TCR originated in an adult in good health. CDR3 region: CASSVQTGGFYEQYF. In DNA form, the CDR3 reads TGTGCCAGCAGCGTACAAACGGGGGGTTTCTACGAGCAGTACTTC. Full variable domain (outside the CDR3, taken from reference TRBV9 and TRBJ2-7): DSGVTQTPKHLITATGQRVTLRCSPRSGDLSVYWYQQSLDQGLQFLIQYYNGEERAKGNILERFSAQQFPDLHSELNLSSLELGDSALYFCASSVQTGGFYEQYFGPGTRLTVT.